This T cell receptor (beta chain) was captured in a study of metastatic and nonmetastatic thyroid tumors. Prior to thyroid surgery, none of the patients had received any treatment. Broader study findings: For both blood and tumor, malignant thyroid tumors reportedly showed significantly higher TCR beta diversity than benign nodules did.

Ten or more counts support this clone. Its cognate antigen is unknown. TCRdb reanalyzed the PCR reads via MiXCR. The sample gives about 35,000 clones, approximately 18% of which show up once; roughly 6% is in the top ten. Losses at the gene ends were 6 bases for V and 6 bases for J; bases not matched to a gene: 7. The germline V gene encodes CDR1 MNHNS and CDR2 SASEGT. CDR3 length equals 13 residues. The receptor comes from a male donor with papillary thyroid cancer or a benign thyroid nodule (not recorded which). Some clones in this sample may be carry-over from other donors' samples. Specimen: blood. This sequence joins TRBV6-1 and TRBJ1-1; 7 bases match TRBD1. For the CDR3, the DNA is TGTGCCAGCAGGATGACAGGGAGGTCTGAAGCTTTCTTT. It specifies CASRMTGRSEAFF.